The source of this T cell receptor beta chain is a study of OX40 agonist ivuxolimab in advanced cancers. As for the study in general: Patients in dose escalation had liver, melanoma, kidney or head and neck cancers.

The table came from immunoSEQ multiplex PCR; TCRdb's copy has only in-frame clones and leaves some out. The sample shows tens of thousands of clones, approximately 91% of them seen only once. CDR3 length: 15 amino acids. Trimming shortened V by 4 bases and J by 4 bases, and 14 bases separated the two germline ends. Per germline, CDR1 MNHEY and CDR2 SMNVEV (reference sequence). This TCR was recovered from an adult with an advanced solid tumor such as melanoma, head and neck, liver or kidney cancer. This chain connects TRBV27 to TRBJ2-1, with D perhaps TRBD1 or TRBD2 (5 bases each). The sample consisted of CD4+ or CD8+ T cells sorted from blood, taken in a trial of the OX40 agonist ivuxolimab. The CDR3 region is CASSSGAPVYNEQFF. CDR3 sequence (DNA): TGTGCCAGCAGTTCCGGGGCTCCCGTATACAATGAGCAGTTCTTC.